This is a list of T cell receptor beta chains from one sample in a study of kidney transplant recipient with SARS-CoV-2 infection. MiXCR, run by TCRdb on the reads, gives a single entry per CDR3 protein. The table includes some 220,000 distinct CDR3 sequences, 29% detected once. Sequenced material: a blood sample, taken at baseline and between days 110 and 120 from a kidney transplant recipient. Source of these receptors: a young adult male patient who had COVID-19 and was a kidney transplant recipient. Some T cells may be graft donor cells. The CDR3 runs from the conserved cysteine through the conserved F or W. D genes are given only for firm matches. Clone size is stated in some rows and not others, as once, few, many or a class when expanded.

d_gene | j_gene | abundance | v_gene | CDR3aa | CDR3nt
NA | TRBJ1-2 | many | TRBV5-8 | CASAGRHPRKTYGYTF | TGTGCCAGCGCAGGTCGTCATCCACGAAAGACCTATGGCTACACCTTC
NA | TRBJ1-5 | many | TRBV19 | CASSLTGLGNQPQHF | TGTGCCAGTAGTCTTACAGGGCTGGGCAATCAGCCCCAGCATTTT
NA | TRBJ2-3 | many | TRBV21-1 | CASSGGVATVMQDTQYF | TGTGCCAGCAGTGGGGGTGTAGCTACAGTCATGCAAGATACGCAGTATTTT
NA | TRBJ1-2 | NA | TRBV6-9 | CASSRRLPYGKTYGCTF | TGTGCCAGCAGTCGACGGTTGCCTTACGGAAAGACCTATGGCTGCACCTTC
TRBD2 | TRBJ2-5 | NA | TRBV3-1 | CASSQSRSSGRGETQYF | TGTGCCAGCAGCCAAAGTCGGTCTAGCGGGAGAGGCGAGACCCAGTACTTC
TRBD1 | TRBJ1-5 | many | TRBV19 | CASSIVARGISRDQPQHF | TGTGCCAGTAGTATTGTGGCCAGGGGGATTAGTCGGGATCAGCCCCAGCATTTT
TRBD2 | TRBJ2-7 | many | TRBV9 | CASSVGSSGGGSYEQYF | TGTGCCAGCAGCGTGGGCTCGAGCGGGGGAGGCTCCTACGAGCAGTACTTC
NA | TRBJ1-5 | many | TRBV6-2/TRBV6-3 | CASESGASNQPQHF | TGTGCCAGCGAATCGGGGGCGAGCAATCAGCCCCAGCATTTT
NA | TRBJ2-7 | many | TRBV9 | CASSVGAEQYF | TGTGCCAGCAGCGTAGGGGCCGAGCAGTACTTC
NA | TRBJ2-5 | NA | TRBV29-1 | CSVKVETQYF | TGCAGCGTTAAGGTAGAGACCCAGTACTTC
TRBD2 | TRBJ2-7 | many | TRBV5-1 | CASSTSGLAAYEQYF | TGCGCCAGCAGCACGAGTGGACTAGCGGCCTACGAGCAGTACTTC
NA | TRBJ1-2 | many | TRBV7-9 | CASSRTQYHGKTYGYTF | TGTGCCAGCAGCAGAACGCAATACCATGGAAAGACCTATGGCTACACCTTC
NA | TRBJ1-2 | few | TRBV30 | CAWLAGRYRKTYGYTF | TGTGCCTGGCTAGCCGGGCGTTATAGAAAGACCTATGGCTACACCTTC
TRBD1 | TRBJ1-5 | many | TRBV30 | CAWSEGAQQPQHF | TGTGCCTGGAGCGAGGGGGCACAGCAGCCCCAGCATTTT
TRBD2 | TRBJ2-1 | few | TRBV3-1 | CASSQELAGGPKNEQFF | TGTGCCAGCAGCCAAGAATTAGCGGGAGGGCCTAAGAATGAGCAGTTCTTC
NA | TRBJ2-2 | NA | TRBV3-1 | CASSLELPISGLTGELFF | TGTGCCAGCAGCTTGGAGCTTCCCATTTCAGGCTTGACCGGGGAGCTGTTTTTT
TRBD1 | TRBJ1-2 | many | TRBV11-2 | CASSLGDEGAYGYTF | TGTGCCAGCAGCTTAGGGGATGAGGGGGCCTATGGCTACACCTTC
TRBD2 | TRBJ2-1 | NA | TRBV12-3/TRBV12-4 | CASSLGGGGYDEQFF | TGTGCCAGCAGTTTAGGCGGGGGTGGATACGATGAGCAGTTCTTC
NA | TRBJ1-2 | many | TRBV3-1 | CASSHRQANYGYTF | TGTGCCAGCAGCCATCGACAGGCTAACTATGGCTACACCTTC
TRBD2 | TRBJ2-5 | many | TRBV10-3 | CAISESAGGGGAEETQYF | TGTGCCATCAGTGAGTCAGCGGGAGGAGGTGGGGCGGAAGAGACCCAGTACTTC
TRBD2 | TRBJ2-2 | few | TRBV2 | CTSRTSGRVGELFF | TGTACCAGTAGGACTAGCGGGAGAGTCGGGGAGCTGTTTTTT
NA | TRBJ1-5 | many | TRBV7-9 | CASSAGAGQPQHF | TGTGCCAGCAGCGCCGGGGCGGGTCAGCCCCAGCATTTT
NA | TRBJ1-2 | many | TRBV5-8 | CASVLGHPRKTYGYTF | TGTGCCAGCGTATTGGGTCATCCACGAAAGACCTATGGCTACACCTTC
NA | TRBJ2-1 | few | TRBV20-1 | CSGGPIDEQFF | TGCAGTGGAGGACCTATCGATGAGCAGTTCTTC
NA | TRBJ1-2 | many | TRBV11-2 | CASSHPKTSRKTYGYTF | TGTGCCAGCAGCCATCCAAAAACAAGCAGAAAGACCTATGGCTACACCTTC
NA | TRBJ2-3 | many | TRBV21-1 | CASRVRLATVMQDTQYF | TGTGCCAGCAGAGTCCGGCTAGCTACAGTCATGCAAGATACGCAGTATTTT
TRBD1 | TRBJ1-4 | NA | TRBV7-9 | CASSRGQDNENLFF | TGTGCCAGCAGCCGAGGACAGGATAATGAAAACCTGTTTTTT
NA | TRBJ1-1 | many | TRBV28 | CASSLKESNTEAFF | TGTGCCAGCAGTTTAAAAGAGAGTAACACTGAAGCTTTCTTT
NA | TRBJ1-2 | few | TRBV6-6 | CASSTLGGGRKTYGYTF | TGTGCCAGCAGTACTCTGGGAGGTGGGAGAAAGACCTATGGCTACACCTTC
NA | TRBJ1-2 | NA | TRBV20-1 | CSAAFTLFRKTYGYTF | TGCAGTGCTGCTTTCACGCTGTTTCGAAAGACCTATGGCTACACCTTC
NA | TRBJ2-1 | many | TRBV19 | CASSLWNFGDEQFF | TGTGCCAGTAGTCTATGGAATTTCGGCGATGAGCAGTTCTTC
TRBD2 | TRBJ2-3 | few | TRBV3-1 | CASSQDPLAGGPSTDTQYF | TGTGCCAGCAGCCAAGATCCCCTAGCGGGAGGGCCCAGCACAGATACGCAGTATTTT
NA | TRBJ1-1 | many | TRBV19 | CASMTREGNTEAFF | TGTGCCAGTATGACTAGGGAGGGGAACACTGAAGCTTTCTTT
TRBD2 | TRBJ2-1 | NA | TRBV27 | CASSLVGLAGEIEQFF | TGTGCCAGCAGTTTAGTGGGACTAGCGGGAGAGATTGAGCAGTTCTTC
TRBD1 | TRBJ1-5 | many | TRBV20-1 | CSGGQGSGQPQHF | TGCAGTGGGGGACAGGGAAGCGGACAGCCCCAGCATTTT
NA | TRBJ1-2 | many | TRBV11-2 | CASSKYETSRKTYGYTF | TGTGCCAGCAGCAAGTACGAAACAAGCAGAAAGACCTATGGCTACACCTTC
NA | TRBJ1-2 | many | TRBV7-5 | CISVPEIILEVGKTYGYTF | NA
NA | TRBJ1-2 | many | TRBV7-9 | CASSQRVYHGKTYGYTF | TGTGCCAGCAGCCAAAGAGTATACCATGGAAAGACCTATGGCTACACCTTC
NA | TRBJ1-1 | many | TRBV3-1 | CASSDYSPISIRTEAFF | TGTGCCAGCAGCGATTATAGTCCCATTTCAATTCGCACTGAAGCTTTCTTT
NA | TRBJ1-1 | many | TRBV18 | CASSRLRPTDSTTTEAFF | TGTGCCAGCTCACGACTCCGTCCGACAGACTCGACGACAACTGAAGCTTTCTTT
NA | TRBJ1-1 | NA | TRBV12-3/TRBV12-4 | CASTSWAGNTEAFF | TGTGCCAGCACCTCCTGGGCAGGGAACACTGAAGCTTTCTTT
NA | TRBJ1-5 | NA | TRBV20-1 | CSTRGYRENQPRHF | TGCAGTACTAGGGGGTACAGGGAAAATCAGCCCCGGCATTTT
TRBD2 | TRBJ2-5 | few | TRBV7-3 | CASSFGEGLAQETQYF | TGTGCCAGCAGCTTCGGTGAGGGACTAGCACAAGAGACCCAGTACTTC
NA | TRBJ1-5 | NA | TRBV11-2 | CSSSLRHSFNQPQHF | TGTTCCAGCAGCCTTCGGCACAGCTTTAATCAGCCCCAGCATTTT
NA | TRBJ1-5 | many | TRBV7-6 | CASSLEVGSNQPQHF | TGTGCCAGCAGCTTAGAGGTCGGTAGCAATCAGCCCCAGCATTTT
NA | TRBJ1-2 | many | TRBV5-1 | CASSERSVRKTYGYTF | TGCGCCAGCTCCGAACGATCGGTTCGAAAGACCTATGGCTACACCTTC
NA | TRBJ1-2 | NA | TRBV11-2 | CASSGQSTSRKTYGCTF | TGTGCCAGCAGCGGTCAATCAACAAGCAGAAAGACCTATGGCTGCACCTTC
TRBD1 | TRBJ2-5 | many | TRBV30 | CAWGMTGGGQETQYF | TGTGCCTGGGGGATGACAGGGGGTGGCCAAGAGACCCAGTACTTC
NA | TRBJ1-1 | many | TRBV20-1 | CSAPRQALTEAFF | TGCAGTGCTCCACGACAGGCTCTCACTGAAGCTTTCTTT
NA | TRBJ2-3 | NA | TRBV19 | CASSGWRYPDTQYF | TGTGCCAGTAGTGGGTGGCGGTACCCAGATACGCAGTATTTT
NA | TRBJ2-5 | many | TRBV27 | CASSLRFQETQYF | TGTGCCAGCAGTTTACGGTTCCAAGAGACCCAGTACTTC
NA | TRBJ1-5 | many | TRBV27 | CASSLGTLNQPQHF | TGTGCCAGCAGCCTGGGGACTCTCAATCAGCCCCAGCATTTT
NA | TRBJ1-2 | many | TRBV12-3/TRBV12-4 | CASSGGNYGYTF | TGTGCCAGCAGCGGGGGGAACTATGGCTACACCTTC
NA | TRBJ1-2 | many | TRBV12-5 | CASGPGLLQGKTYGYTF | TGTGCTAGTGGTCCGGGGCTTTTGCAGGGAAAGACCTATGGCTACACCTTC
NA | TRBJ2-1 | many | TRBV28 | CASTLEGPGTLYNEQFF | TGTGCCAGCACTCTAGAGGGTCCGGGAACGCTTTACAATGAGCAGTTCTTC
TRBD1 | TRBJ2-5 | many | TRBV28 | CASSNPGTGAGTQYF | TGTGCCAGCAGCAACCCCGGGACAGGGGCAGGGACCCAGTACTTC